This T cell receptor (beta chain) was identified in a study of cytomegalovirus exposure and HLA in healthy donors. The CDR3 is made up of 11 amino acids. V was pared by 3 bases and J by 3 bases, with 3 bases between. Per germline, CDR1 DFQATT and CDR2 SNEGSKA (reference sequence). Remarks on this clone: No antigen is known for it.

Study-level findings and limits: A later examination showed that TCR association rates differed by HLA locus, with DRB1 most and HLA-C fewest. Researchers had no immune exposure information except CMV serostatus available. In an earlier analysis, productive rearrangement rates for most beta V segments clustered near 87% or 30%.

Researchers ran the PCR with 60 Vbeta and 13 Jbeta primers. As handled by the study authors: Later work found tens of millions of unique TCR beta chains, with roughly 11 million shared. The data were produced by immunoSEQ multiplex PCR, yet TCRdb's version contains in-frame clones alone and is incomplete. Clonal size and the V and J genes are those of that table, whereas D and trimming came from the DNA. Of 200,000 or so clones in the sample, about 75% were seen once. Sequencing used PBMCs. The rearrangement uses TRBV20-1 and TRBJ2-1, with D uncertain. The receptor's source is a young man in good health and CMV-seronegative. CDR3 loop: CSASSYNEQFF. The CDR3 nucleotides are TGCAGTGCTAGCAGCTACAATGAGCAGTTCTTC.